This T cell receptor (beta chain) was documented in a study of Graves' ophthalmopathy and Graves' hyperthyroidism. CDR3 regions of TCR beta were amplified from RNA transcripts. First-round RT-PCR relied on HTBI primers, and a second-round multiplex PCR came next. TCRdb processed the multiplex PCR reads anew with MiXCR; each CDR3 protein has one entry. The sample yields about 390,000 distinct CDR3 sequences, about 17% seen once. Germline trimming cut 9 bases from V and 6 bases from J; bases unmatched to any gene: 10. The CDR3 totals 13 residues. Germline CDR1 is MNHEY and CDR2 is SMNVEV (reference sequence). Excluded: other autoimmune disease, uncontrolled infection, pregnancy or lactation. The table lists this clonotype with many counts.

This TCR was sampled from an adult woman with stable Graves' hyperthyroidism. The rearrangement uses TRBV27 and TRBJ2-7, with 8 bases matching TRBD2. The sequenced sample was peripheral blood. The CDR3 DNA reads as TGTGCCAGTTCCTACGAGCGGGGGTTCGAGCAGTACTTC. Protein: CASSYERGFEQYF.